This is a list of T cell receptor beta chains from one sample in a study of beta chain features in type 1 diabetes. Clones were read by immunoSEQ multiplex PCR, and TCRdb kept only the in-frame ones, dropping some. The sample comprises more than 300,000 clones, 9.5% to 10% of which are singletons, and 0.6% rests with the top ten. Sequencing was done on a sample of central memory CD4+ T cells from blood. Every receptor here comes from a young man with type 1 diabetes. Each CDR3 is given without its conserved first and last residue. The order of the fields is J gene, clone size, V gene, CDR3 protein. Part of the rows lack a size; the others show once, few, many or a class for expanded clones.

TRBJ2-1	few	TRBV6-5	ASRYRTSSYNEQF
TRBJ1-1	few	TRBV5-6	ASRITGGTEAF
TRBJ2-5	many	TRBV7-9	ASSPQYQETQY
TRBJ1-1	few	TRBV18	ASSPDKPGWGTEAF
TRBJ2-1	few	TRBV4-1	ASSQPTKSGTPVRYNEQF
TRBJ2-7	.	TRBV6-5	ASKTAGTGPYEQY
TRBJ1-5	few	TRBV19	ASSILRSRDQPQH
TRBJ1-6	.	TRBV4-3	ASSQTGGASYNSPLH
TRBJ2-7	.	TRBV28	ASSFITRVSPSSYEQY
TRBJ2-2	few	TRBV6-1	ASSEEPPTGNTGELF
TRBJ2-7	.	TRBV28	ASRGTGDNYEQY
TRBJ1-2	.	TRBV9	ASSVDSYGYT
TRBJ1-1	few	TRBV25-1	ASSEYLGAGAF
TRBJ1-1	many	TRBV7-9	ASSLAGQGHAF
TRBJ2-5	.	TRBV28	ASTLGRQGDRETQY
TRBJ2-7	.	TRBV12-5	ASARDWGGEQY
TRBJ1-5	.	TRBV29-1	SVRTGGGNQPQH
TRBJ2-1	.	TRBV5-8	ASSLAAFAAYNEQF
TRBJ2-4	few	TRBV19	ASSVGTPPDIQY
TRBJ1-6	.	TRBV7-8	ASSLGVQGNLPLH
TRBJ2-5	few	TRBV15	ATSRERGGRETQY
TRBJ2-1	few	TRBV11-1	ASSFTRAGSNEQF
TRBJ2-5	.	TRBV5-1	ASCHDGGQETQY
TRBJ1-2	few	TRBV27	ASSAGQGGSGYT
TRBJ1-1	many	TRBV7-9	ASSFRQENTEAF
TRBJ1-1	.	TRBV6-1	ASSDVIRVRGTEAF
TRBJ2-5	.	TRBV28	ASSPIDRKETQY
TRBJ2-7	.	TRBV28	ASSFQGGGYEQY
TRBJ1-1	.	TRBV30	AWSVQGYTEAF
TRBJ2-1	.	TRBV7-2	ASSLASGVSGNEQF
TRBJ2-3	few	TRBV4-2	ASSQEIAGGGDTQY
TRBJ2-2	.	TRBV9	ASSVAGTSGNTGELF
TRBJ1-5	.	TRBV5-1	ASSPDSDSNQPQH
TRBJ1-1	.	TRBV10-3	AISDRQGRTEAF
TRBJ1-1	.	TRBV7-2	ASSPTATGAEAF
TRBJ2-3	.	TRBV6-4	ASSVWGTSTDTQY
TRBJ1-5	few	TRBV28	ASSLYGQSIIE
TRBJ1-2	few	TRBV25-1	ASRDRAGYT
TRBJ2-7	many	TRBV5-1	ASSLNSGNSYEQY
TRBJ1-5	.	TRBV19	GCSGTHNQPQH
TRBJ2-1	.	TRBV28	ASLRGGAANEQF
TRBJ1-1	few	TRBV6-5	ASSSPTRTNTEAF
TRBJ2-5	.	TRBV5-4	ASSQESQGEGTQY
TRBJ2-5	.	TRBV27	ASSFKAGGQVAQY
TRBJ2-5	few	TRBV19	ASGQTGDQETQY
TRBJ2-7	.	TRBV2	ASSAASGETYEQY
TRBJ2-3	.	TRBV19	ASSIETSVAGGRDTQY
TRBJ2-7	.	TRBV30	ASGRETYEQY
TRBJ1-1	few	TRBV7-2	ASSLVVRNTEAF
TRBJ2-5	.	TRBV19	ASSIQGGSTETQY
TRBJ1-1	few	TRBV15	ATSRDLGLVNTEAF
TRBJ2-7	few	TRBV7-9	ASSLDGTGPYEQY